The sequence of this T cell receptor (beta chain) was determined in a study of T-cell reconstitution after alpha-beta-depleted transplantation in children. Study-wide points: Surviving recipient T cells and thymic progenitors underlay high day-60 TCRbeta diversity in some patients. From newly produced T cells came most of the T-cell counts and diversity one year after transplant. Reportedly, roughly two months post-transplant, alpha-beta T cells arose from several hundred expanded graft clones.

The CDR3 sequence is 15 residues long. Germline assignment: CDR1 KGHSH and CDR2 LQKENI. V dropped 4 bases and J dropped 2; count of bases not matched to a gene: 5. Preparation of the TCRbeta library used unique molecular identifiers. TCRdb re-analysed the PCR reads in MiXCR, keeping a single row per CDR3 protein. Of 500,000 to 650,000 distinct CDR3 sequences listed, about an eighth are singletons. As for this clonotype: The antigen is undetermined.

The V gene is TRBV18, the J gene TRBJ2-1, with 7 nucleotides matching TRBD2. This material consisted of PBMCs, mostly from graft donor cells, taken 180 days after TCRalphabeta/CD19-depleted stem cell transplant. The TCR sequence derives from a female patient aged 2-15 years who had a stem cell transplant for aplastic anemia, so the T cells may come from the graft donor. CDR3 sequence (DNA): TGTGCCAGCTCACTCTCCAGCGGGACCTACAATGAGCAGTTCTTC. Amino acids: CASSLSSGTYNEQFF.